This TCR beta chain originates from a study of cytomegalovirus exposure and HLA in healthy donors. Study findings and constraints: The investigators catalogued 150 to 200 TCR beta chains as cytomegalovirus-associated.

Produced via immunoSEQ multiplex PCR; TCRdb's table is partial and in-frame only. Altogether roughly 200,000 clones are present, roughly three quarters being singletons, with the ten largest covering around 1.3%. The donors belonged to the approximately 120-subject validation cohort, separate from the roughly 720-subject first cohort. About this clone: Its antigen is unidentified.

V was pared by 4 bases and J by 7 bases, with 17 bases between. The length of the CDR3 is 14 residues. The germline V gene encodes CDR1 SGHRS and CDR2 YFSETQ. This sequence was found in a woman in her 30s in good health and CMV-seronegative. The chain employs TRBV5-1 and TRBJ1-2, with D maybe TRBD1 (6 bases). Sequencing was carried out using PBMCs. In DNA form, the CDR3 reads TGCGCCAGCAGCCCGGTACAGGGCTCCGGTGGCTACACCTTC. Translation: CASSPVQGSGGYTF.